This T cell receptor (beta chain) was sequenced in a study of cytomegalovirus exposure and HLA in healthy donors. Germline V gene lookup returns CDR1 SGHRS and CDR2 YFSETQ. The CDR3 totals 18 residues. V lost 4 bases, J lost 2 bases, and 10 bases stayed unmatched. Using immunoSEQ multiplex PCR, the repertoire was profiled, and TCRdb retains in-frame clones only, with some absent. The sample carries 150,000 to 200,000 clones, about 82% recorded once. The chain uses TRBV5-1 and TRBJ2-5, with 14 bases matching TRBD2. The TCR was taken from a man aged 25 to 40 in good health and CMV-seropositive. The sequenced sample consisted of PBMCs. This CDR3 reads CASSVGRWTSGGQETQYF. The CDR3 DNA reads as TGCGCCAGCAGCGTTGGGCGTTGGACTAGCGGGGGGCAAGAGACCCAGTACTTC.